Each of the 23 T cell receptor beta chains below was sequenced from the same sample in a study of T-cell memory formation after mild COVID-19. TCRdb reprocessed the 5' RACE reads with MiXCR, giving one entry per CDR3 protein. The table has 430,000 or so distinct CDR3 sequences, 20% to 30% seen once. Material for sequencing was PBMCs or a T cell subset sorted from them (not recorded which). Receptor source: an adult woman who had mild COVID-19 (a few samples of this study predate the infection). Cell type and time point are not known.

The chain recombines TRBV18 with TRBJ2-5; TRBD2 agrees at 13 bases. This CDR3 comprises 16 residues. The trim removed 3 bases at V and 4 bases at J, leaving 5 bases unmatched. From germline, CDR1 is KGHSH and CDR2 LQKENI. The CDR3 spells CASSPRTSGSGETQYF. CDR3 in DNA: TGTGCCAGCTCACCTCGGACTAGCGGGAGTGGAGAGACCCAGTACTTC.

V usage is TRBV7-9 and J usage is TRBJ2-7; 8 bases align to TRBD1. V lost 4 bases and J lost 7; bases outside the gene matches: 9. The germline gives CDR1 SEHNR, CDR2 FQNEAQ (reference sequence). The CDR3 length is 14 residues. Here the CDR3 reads CASSSGTGLSEQYF. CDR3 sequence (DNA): TGTGCCAGCAGCTCGGGGACAGGCCTGAGTGAGCAGTACTTC.

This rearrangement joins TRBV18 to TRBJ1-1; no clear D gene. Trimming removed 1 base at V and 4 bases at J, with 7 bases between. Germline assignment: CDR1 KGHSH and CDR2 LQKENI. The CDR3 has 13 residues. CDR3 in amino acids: CASSPRWGTEAFF. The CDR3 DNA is TGTGCCAGCTCACCACGGTGGGGCACTGAAGCTTTCTTT. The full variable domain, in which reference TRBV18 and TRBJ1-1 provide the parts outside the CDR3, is NAGVMQNPRHLVRRRGQEARLRCSPMKGHSHVYWYRQLPEEGLKFMVYLQKENIIDESGMPKERFSAEFPKEGPSILRIQQVVRGDSAAYFCASSPRWGTEAFFGQGTRLTVV.

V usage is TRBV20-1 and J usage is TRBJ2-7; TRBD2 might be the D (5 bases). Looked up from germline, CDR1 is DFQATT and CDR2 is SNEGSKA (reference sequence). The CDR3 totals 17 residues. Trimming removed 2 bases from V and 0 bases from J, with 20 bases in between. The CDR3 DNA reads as TGCAGTGCTAGACCTCATTTACCCAGAGGGAGCTCCTACGAGCAGTACTTC. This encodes CSARPHLPRGSSYEQYF.

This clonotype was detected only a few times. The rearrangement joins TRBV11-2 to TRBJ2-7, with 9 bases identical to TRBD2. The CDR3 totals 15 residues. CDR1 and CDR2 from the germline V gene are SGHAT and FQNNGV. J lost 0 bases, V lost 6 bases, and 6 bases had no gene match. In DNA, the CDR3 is TGTGCCAGCAGGGTTAGCGGGAGAAGCTCCTACGAGCAGTACTTC. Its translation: CASRVSGRSSYEQYF.

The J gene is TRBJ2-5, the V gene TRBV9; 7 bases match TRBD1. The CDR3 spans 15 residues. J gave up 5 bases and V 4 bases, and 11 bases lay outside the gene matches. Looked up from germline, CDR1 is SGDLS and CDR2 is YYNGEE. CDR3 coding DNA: TGTGCCAGCAGCCCTGGCGACAGGGTAGAGGAGACCCAGTACTTC. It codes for CASSPGDRVEETQYF.

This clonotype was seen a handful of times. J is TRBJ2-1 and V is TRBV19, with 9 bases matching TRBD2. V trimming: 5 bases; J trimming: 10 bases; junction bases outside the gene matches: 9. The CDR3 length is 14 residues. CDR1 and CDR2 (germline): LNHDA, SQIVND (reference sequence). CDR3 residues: CASSPLAGLREQFF. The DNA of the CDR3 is TGTGCCAGTAGTCCCCTAGCGGGGCTGCGCGAGCAGTTCTTC.

The CDR3 spells CASSQRLGAGAYEQYF. The CDR3 DNA follows: TGTGCCAGCAGCCAGCGTCTAGGAGCGGGAGCCTACGAGCAGTACTTC. The chain recombines TRBV3-1 with TRBJ2-7; 8 nucleotides align to TRBD2. The CDR3 runs 16 residues. Germline V gene sequence: CDR1 LGHDT, CDR2 YNNKEL (reference sequence). Germline trimming cut 3 bases from V and 2 bases from J; bases unmatched to any gene: 9.

DNA of the CDR3: TGTGCCAGCAGCTCGGACAGGGGATTCTCCTACGAGCAGTACTTC. Translation: CASSSDRGFSYEQYF. The chain links TRBV14 to TRBJ2-7, with TRBD1 matching 9 bases. Germline values: CDR1 SGHDN, CDR2 FVKESK. This CDR3 contains 15 residues. With 5 bases clipped from V and 0 bases from J, the junction kept 5 bases outside the gene matches.

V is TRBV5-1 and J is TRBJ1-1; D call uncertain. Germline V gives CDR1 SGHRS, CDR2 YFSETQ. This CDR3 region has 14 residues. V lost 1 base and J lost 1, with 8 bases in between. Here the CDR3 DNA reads TGCGCCAGCAGCTTGCAGGACGGGAACACTGAAGCTTTCTTT. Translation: CASSLQDGNTEAFF.

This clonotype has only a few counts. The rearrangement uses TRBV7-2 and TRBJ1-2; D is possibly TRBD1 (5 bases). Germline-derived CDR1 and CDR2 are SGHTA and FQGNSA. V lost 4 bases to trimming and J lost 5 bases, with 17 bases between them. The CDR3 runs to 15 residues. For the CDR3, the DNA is TGTGCCAGCAGCTCGGTTACTGGGGCAGGTTATGGCTACACCTTC. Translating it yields CASSSVTGAGYGYTF.

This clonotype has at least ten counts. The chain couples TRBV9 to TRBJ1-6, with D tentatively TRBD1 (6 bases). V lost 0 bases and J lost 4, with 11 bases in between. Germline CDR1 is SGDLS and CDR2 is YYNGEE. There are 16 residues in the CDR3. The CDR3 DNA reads TGTGCCAGCAGCGTAGAGCCAGGGACATATAATTCACCCCTCCACTTT. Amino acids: CASSVEPGTYNSPLHF.

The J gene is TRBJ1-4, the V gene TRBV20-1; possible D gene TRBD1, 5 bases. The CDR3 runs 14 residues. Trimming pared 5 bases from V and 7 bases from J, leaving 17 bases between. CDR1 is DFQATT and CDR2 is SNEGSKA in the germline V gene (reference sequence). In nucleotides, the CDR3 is TGCAGTGCTGGTCCCACGGGGGGTGTTGAAAAACTGTTTTTT. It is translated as CSAGPTGGVEKLFF.

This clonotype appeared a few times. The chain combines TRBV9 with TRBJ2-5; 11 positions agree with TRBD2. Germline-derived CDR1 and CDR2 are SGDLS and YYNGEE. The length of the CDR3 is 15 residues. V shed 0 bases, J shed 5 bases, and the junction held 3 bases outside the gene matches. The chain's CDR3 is CASSVVAGGMETQYF. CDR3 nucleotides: TGTGCCAGCAGCGTAGTAGCGGGAGGGATGGAGACCCAGTACTTC.

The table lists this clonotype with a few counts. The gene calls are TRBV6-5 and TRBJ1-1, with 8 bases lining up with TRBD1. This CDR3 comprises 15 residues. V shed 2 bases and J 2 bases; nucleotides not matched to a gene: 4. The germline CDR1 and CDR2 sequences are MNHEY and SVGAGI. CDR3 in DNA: TGTGCCAGCAGTTACGATACAGGGGGAAACACTGAAGCTTTCTTT. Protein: CASSYDTGGNTEAFF.

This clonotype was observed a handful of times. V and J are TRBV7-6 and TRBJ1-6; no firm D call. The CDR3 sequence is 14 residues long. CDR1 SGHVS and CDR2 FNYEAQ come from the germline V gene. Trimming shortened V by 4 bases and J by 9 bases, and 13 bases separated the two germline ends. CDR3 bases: TGTGCCAGCAGCTCCTCCGCAAGGAGTTCACCCCTCCACTTT. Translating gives CASSSSARSSPLHF.

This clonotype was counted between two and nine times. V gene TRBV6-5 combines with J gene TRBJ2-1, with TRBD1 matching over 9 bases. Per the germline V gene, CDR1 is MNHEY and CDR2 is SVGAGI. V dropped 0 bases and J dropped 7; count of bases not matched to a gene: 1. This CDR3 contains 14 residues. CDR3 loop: CASSYSGQGNEQFF. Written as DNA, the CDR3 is TGTGCCAGCAGTTACTCGGGACAGGGAAATGAGCAGTTCTTC.

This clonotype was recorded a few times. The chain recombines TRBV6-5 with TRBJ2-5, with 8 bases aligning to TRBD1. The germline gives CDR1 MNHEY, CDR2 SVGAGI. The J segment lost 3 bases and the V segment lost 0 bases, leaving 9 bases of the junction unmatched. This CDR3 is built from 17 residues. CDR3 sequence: CASSYSRLTGVEETQYF. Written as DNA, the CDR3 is TGTGCCAGCAGTTACTCCCGCCTGACAGGGGTGGAAGAGACCCAGTACTTC.

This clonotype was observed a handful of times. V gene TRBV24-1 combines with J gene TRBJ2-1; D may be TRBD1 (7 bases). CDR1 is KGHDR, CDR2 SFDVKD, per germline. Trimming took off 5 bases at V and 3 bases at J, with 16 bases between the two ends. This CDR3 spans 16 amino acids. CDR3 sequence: CATSGGGTALYNEQFF. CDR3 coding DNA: TGTGCCACCAGTGGTGGAGGGACAGCGCTCTACAATGAGCAGTTCTTC.

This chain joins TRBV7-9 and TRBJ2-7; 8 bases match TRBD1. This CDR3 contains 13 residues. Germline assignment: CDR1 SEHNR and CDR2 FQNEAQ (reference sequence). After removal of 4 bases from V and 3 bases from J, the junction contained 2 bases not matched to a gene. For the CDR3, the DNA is TGTGCCAGCAGCTGGACAGGGAACTACGAGCAGTACTTC. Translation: CASSWTGNYEQYF.

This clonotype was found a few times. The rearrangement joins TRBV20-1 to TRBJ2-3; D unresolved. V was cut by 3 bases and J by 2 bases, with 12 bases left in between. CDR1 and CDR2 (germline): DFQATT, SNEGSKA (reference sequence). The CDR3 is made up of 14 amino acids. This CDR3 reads CSARALGFTDTQYF. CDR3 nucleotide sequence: TGCAGTGCTAGGGCCCTTGGGTTCACAGATACGCAGTATTTT.

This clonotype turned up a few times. DNA of the CDR3: TGTGCCAGCAGCTTGCCCCGGGGAGGGCAGGACACTGAAGCTTTCTTT. It is translated as CASSLPRGGQDTEAFF. The chain uses TRBV7-2 and TRBJ1-1; D not certain. The germline CDR1 and CDR2 sequences are SGHTA and FQGNSA. The V gene lost 3 bases and the J gene lost 3 bases, with 17 bases spanning the gap. The CDR3 is 16 residues long.

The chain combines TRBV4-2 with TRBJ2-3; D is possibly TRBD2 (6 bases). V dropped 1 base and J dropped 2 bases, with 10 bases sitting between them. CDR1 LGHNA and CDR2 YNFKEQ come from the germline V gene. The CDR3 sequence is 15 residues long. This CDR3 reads CASSQADYATDTQYF. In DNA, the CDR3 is TGTGCCAGCAGCCAAGCGGACTACGCCACAGATACGCAGTATTTT.